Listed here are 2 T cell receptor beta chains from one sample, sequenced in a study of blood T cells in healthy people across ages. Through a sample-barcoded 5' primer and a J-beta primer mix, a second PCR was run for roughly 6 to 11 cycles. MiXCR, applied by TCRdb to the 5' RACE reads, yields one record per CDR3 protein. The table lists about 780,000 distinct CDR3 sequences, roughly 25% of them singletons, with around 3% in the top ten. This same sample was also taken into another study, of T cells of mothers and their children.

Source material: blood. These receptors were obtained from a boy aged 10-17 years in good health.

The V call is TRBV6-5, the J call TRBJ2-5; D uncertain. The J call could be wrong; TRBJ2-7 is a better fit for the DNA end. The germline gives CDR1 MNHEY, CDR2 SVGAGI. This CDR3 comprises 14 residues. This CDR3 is CASSYRSDFYEQYF. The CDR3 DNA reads TGTGCCAGCAGTTACCGTTCAGATTTCTACGAGCAGTACTTC.

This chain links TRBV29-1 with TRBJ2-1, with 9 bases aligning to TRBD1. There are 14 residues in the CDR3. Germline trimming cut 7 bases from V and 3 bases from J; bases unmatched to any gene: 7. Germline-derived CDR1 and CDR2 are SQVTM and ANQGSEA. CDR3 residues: CSGSDRGLYNEQFF. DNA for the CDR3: TGCAGCGGTTCGGACAGGGGACTCTACAATGAGCAGTTCTTC.